These 19 T cell receptor beta chains were sequenced from one sample in a study of cytomegalovirus exposure and HLA in healthy donors. Using immunoSEQ multiplex PCR, the repertoire was profiled, and TCRdb retains in-frame clones only, with some absent. The table records about 170,000 clones, roughly 91% of them present only once. The sample taken for sequencing was PBMCs. These receptors were taken from a woman aged 18-29 years in good health and CMV-seropositive.

The V and J genes are TRBV30 and TRBJ2-2; maybe TRBD1 (6 bases). This CDR3 contains 15 residues. V was trimmed by 3 bases and J by 0 bases, leaving 11 bases between them. The germline V gene encodes CDR1 GTSNPN and CDR2 SVGIG (reference sequence). CDR3 sequence reads: CAWRRGGTNTGELFF. As DNA, the CDR3 is TGTGCCTGGAGGAGAGGGGGAACGAACACCGGGGAGCTGTTTTTT.

The chain uses TRBV7-2 and TRBJ1-2; the match to TRBD1 covers 7 bases. Germline V gives CDR1 SGHTA, CDR2 FQGNSA. The CDR3 is made up of 13 amino acids. J lost 4 bases, V lost 1 base, and 0 bases had no gene match. The CDR3 DNA sequence: TGTGCCAGCAGCTTAGGGACAGGCTATGGCTACACCTTC. Its protein product is CASSLGTGYGYTF.

This clone was picked up one time. The chain joins TRBV5-1 to TRBJ2-1, with 11 bases aligning to TRBD2. V lost 4 bases to trimming and J lost 0 bases; unmatched junction nucleotides: 6. The germline gives CDR1 SGHRS, CDR2 YFSETQ. This CDR3 is 17 amino acids long. This CDR3 reads CASSEQLAGASYNEQFF. Written as DNA, the CDR3 is TGCGCCAGCAGCGAACAACTAGCGGGAGCCTCCTACAATGAGCAGTTCTTC.

As to this clone: A clone one base away is much larger, so this may be a read error. This sample also contains other DNA sequences that code for the same CDR3. The chain joins TRBV7-2 to TRBJ2-1; 7 positions match TRBD1. This CDR3 is 12 amino acids long. With 4 bases clipped from V and 7 bases from J, the junction kept 1 base outside the gene matches. The germline CDR1 and CDR2 sequences are SGHTA and FQGNSA. CDR3: CASSSQGNEQFF. Here the CDR3 DNA reads TGTGCCAGCAGCTCACAGGGGAATGAGCAGTTCTTC.

The chain links TRBV23-1 to TRBJ2-1; 11 bases fit TRBD1. TRBV23-1 is given ORF status, its function remaining uncertain. The CDR3 is 16 residues long. Losses at the gene ends were 0 bases for V and 7 bases for J; bases not matched to a gene: 5. CDR3 amino acids: CASSQSKGQGENEQFF. The DNA for the CDR3 is TGCGCCAGCAGTCAATCGAAGGGACAGGGGGAGAATGAGCAGTTCTTC.

The chain combines TRBV13 with TRBJ2-1; 8 positions match TRBD2. The CDR3 spans 17 residues. From germline, CDR1 is PRHDT and CDR2 FYEKMQ (reference sequence). J lost 8 bases, V lost 0 bases, and 12 bases had no gene match. The CDR3 nucleotides read TGTGCCAGCAGCTTAGGTGAGACTAGCGCAATTGGGGATGAGCAGTTCTTC. Protein: CASSLGETSAIGDEQFF.

The rearrangement links TRBV7-9 to TRBJ2-5, with 10 bases identical to TRBD2. From germline, CDR1 is SEHNR and CDR2 FQNEAQ (reference sequence). V shed 6 bases, J shed 3 bases, and the junction held 4 bases outside the gene matches. The CDR3 sequence is 14 residues long. This CDR3 is CASRPGLAEETQYF. For the CDR3, the DNA is TGTGCCAGCAGACCCGGACTAGCGGAAGAGACCCAGTACTTC.

This clone was found once. The rearrangement joins TRBV28 to TRBJ2-1, with 7 bases identical to TRBD1. CDR1 is MDHEN and CDR2 is SYDVKM in the germline V gene. The CDR3 loop spans 16 amino acids. Germline trimming cut 5 bases from V and 0 bases from J; bases unmatched to any gene: 7. CDR3 amino acids: CASSATGSSSYNEQFF. CDR3 DNA sequence: TGTGCCAGCAGTGCGACAGGGTCCAGCTCCTACAATGAGCAGTTCTTC.

The chain joins TRBV13 to TRBJ1-5; no firm D call. Looked up from germline, CDR1 is PRHDT and CDR2 is FYEKMQ (reference sequence). This CDR3 has 12 residues. V gave up 7 bases and J gave up 2 bases, with 6 bases separating them. The CDR3 region has the DNA TGTGCCAGCACCTTCGGCAATCAGCCCCAGCATTTT. As protein: CASTFGNQPQHF.

The chain employs TRBV29-1 and TRBJ2-5, with unresolved D. Germline-derived CDR1 and CDR2 are SQVTM and ANQGSEA. The V and J ends lost 4 bases and 3 bases respectively, with 6 bases between them. The CDR3 contains 11 residues. For the CDR3, the DNA is TGCAGCGTTGCATTAGAAGAGACCCAGTACTTC. Translated: CSVALEETQYF.

CDR3 nucleotide sequence: TGTGCCAGCAGTTCCCTAATAGCGGGAGGGCCCGAGCAGTACTTC. Protein product: CASSSLIAGGPEQYF. The chain joins TRBV6-5 to TRBJ2-7, with TRBD2 matching over 11 bases. The trim removed 4 bases at V and 6 bases at J, leaving 8 bases unmatched. Germline CDR1 reads MNHEY; CDR2 reads SVGAGI. This CDR3 has 15 amino acids.

The chain uses TRBV30 and TRBJ2-7, with a weak D call TRBD1 (5 bases). The V gene lost 3 bases and the J gene lost 2 bases, with 11 bases spanning the gap. Germline V gene sequence: CDR1 GTSNPN, CDR2 SVGIG (reference sequence). The CDR3 runs 13 residues. This CDR3 is CAWRDQGAYEQYF. CDR3 nucleotide sequence: TGTGCCTGGAGGGATCAAGGGGCCTACGAGCAGTACTTC.

This clone was detected only once. The chain is built from TRBV5-1 and TRBJ1-2, with a possible D match to TRBD1 (6 bases). Germline V gene lookup returns CDR1 SGHRS and CDR2 YFSETQ. V lost 4 bases to trimming and J lost 4 bases, with 17 bases between them. The CDR3 has 15 residues. CDR3 sequence: CASSALEGVGYGYTF. CDR3 coding DNA: TGCGCCAGCAGCGCCCTCGAGGGGGTTGGCTATGGCTACACCTTC.

This rearrangement joins TRBV4-3 to TRBJ2-7; D possibly corresponds to TRBD1 (5 bases). CDR3 length: 14 residues. Germline lookup yields CDR1 LGHNA and CDR2 YSLEER. V shed 1 base and J shed 3 bases, with 10 bases lying between them. In DNA, the CDR3 is TGCGCCAGCAGCCAAGGACAGATTTTCTACGAGCAGTACTTC. The encoded protein is CASSQGQIFYEQYF.

The CDR3: CATSGTLARGETQYF. For the CDR3, the DNA is TGTGCCACCTCCGGGACACTTGCGAGGGGGGAGACCCAGTACTTC. This rearrangement joins TRBV6-5 to TRBJ2-5; D is perhaps TRBD1 (6 bases). In germline, CDR1 is MNHEY, CDR2 SVGAGI. The CDR3 is made up of 15 amino acids. The V gene lost 10 bases and the J gene lost 5 bases, with 23 bases spanning the gap.

The V call is TRBV5-1, the J call TRBJ2-4; 16 bases match TRBD2. The CDR3 has 16 amino acids. The ends lost 4 bases at V and 9 bases at J; junction bases unmatched: 7. CDR1 and CDR2 from the germline V gene are SGHRS and YFSETQ. CDR3 nucleotide sequence: TGCGCCAGCAGCCCGGGGACTAGCGGGAGGGCAGGCATTCAGTACTTC. It translates to CASSPGTSGRAGIQYF. Variable domain in full (rest from reference TRBV5-1 and TRBJ2-4): KAGVTQTPRYLIKTRGQQVTLSCSPISGHRSVSWYQQTPGQGLQFLFEYFSETQRNKGNFPGRFSGRQFSNSRSEMNVSTLELGDSALYLCASSPGTSGRAGIQYFGAGTRLSVL.

This chain uses TRBV11-1 with TRBJ2-1; TRBD1 aligns across 9 bases. The CDR3 extends over 16 amino acids. Germline CDR1 reads SGHAT; CDR2 reads FQDESV (reference sequence). J gave up 8 bases and V 5 bases, and 13 bases lay outside the gene matches. CDR3 in amino acids: CASSPNRGLKLDEQFF. The CDR3 DNA sequence: TGTGCCAGCAGCCCCAACAGGGGGCTAAAGTTGGATGAGCAGTTCTTC.

The CDR3 DNA reads TGTGCCAGTAGTTCTGTGACAGTGAACCAAGAGACCCAGTACTTC. This encodes CASSSVTVNQETQYF. The chain has TRBV19 and TRBJ2-5; tentative D call: TRBD1 (5 bases). The V and J ends lost 5 bases and 0 bases respectively, with 13 bases between them. Germline CDR1 reads LNHDA; CDR2 reads SQIVND (reference sequence). This CDR3 region has 15 residues.

The chain has TRBV5-1 and TRBJ2-1; TRBD2 agrees at 7 bases. The CDR3 contains 15 residues. Germline CDR1 is SGHRS and CDR2 is YFSETQ. The J segment lost 7 bases and the V segment lost 3 bases, leaving 10 bases of the junction unmatched. The CDR3 DNA is TGCGCCAGCAGCTCAACTAGCGACCTTCGGAATGAGCAGTTCTTC. It is translated as CASSSTSDLRNEQFF.